The 2 T cell receptor beta chains below come from one sample, sequenced in a study of blood T cell repertoires in COVID-19. Measured with immunoSEQ multiplex PCR; TCRdb has only the in-frame clones, and not every one. This repertoire shows some 200,000 clones, around three quarters found once; its top ten account for over 7%. Sequences were obtained from peripheral blood. These receptors were obtained from a woman in her seventies with acute or convalescent COVID-19.

This clone was counted between two and nine times. The chain recombines TRBV28 with TRBJ1-5, with a weak D call TRBD1 (6 bases). Germline V gene data show CDR1 as MDHEN and CDR2 as SYDVKM. Trimming removed 6 bases from V and 0 bases from J, with 12 bases in between. The CDR3 spans 15 residues. In DNA form, the CDR3 reads TGTGCCAGCAGGCCGGACAGTAATAGCAATCAGCCCCAGCATTTT. It codes for CASRPDSNSNQPQHF.

V and J are TRBV5-4 and TRBJ2-7; 13 nucleotides line up with TRBD2. The CDR3 length is 16 residues. In germline, CDR1 is SGHNT, CDR2 YYREEE (reference sequence). The V and J ends lost 0 bases and 2 bases, in that order; junction bases with no gene match: 2. This chain's CDR3 is CASSLGGTSGTYEQYV. CDR3 DNA sequence: TGTGCCAGCAGCTTGGGGGGGACTAGCGGGACCTACGAGCAGTACGTC.